This record concerns one TCR beta chain sequence. Its target is not known. The data derive from a study of T-cell memory formation after mild COVID-19. MiXCR was run by TCRdb on the 5' RACE reads, yielding one entry per CDR3 protein. Seen here are 350,000 to 400,000 distinct CDR3 sequences, around 14% observed once, and the top ten hold around a fifth. This CDR3 has 14 amino acids. Germline-derived CDR1 and CDR2 are MGHRA and YSYEKL. The V segment lost 5 bases and the J segment 7 bases; nucleotides outside the gene matches: 11. General study points: Contracting clones localized mainly to CM and EM when CD4+ and mainly to EMRA when CD8+.

This chain links TRBV4-1 with TRBJ2-7; 7 bases align to TRBD1. The source of this sequence is a man aged 18 to 30 who had mild COVID-19 (a few samples of this study predate the infection). Cell type and time point are not known. The sequenced sample was PBMCs or a T cell subset sorted from them (not recorded which). CDR3 amino acids: CASSLLTGIGEQYV. CDR3 coding DNA: TGCGCCAGCAGCTTGCTGACAGGGATCGGTGAGCAGTACGTC.